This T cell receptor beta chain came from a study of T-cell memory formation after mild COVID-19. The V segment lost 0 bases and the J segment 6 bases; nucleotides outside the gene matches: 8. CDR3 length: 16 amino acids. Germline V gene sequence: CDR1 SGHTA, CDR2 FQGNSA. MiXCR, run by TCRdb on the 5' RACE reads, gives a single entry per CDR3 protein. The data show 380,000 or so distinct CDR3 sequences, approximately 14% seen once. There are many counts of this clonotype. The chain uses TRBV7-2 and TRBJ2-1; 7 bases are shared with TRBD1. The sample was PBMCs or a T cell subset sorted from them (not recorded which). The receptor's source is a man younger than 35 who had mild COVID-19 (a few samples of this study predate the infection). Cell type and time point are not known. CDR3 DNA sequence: TGTGCCAGCAGCTTAGCCGGGACAGCGGTGGGCAATGAGCAGTTCTTC. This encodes CASSLAGTAVGNEQFF.